This is a list of T cell receptor beta chains from one sample in a study of cytomegalovirus exposure and HLA in healthy donors. Data came from immunoSEQ multiplex PCR; TCRdb stores just in-frame clones and leaves some out. The sample consists of 100,000 to 150,000 clones, approximately 8.8% of them appearing once. Sequenced input: PBMCs. The receptors derive from a man aged 35-49 years in good health and CMV-seronegative. The CDR3 runs from the conserved cysteine through the conserved F or W.

J,V,CDR3
TRBJ2-7,TRBV27,CASGHGDTYEQYF
-,TRBV27,CASRRAGGPSYEQYF
TRBJ1-5,TRBV15,CATSRHTGNQPQHF
TRBJ1-5,TRBV27,CASSLNRVSQPQHF
TRBJ2-7,TRBV9,CASSVDRVTDEQYF
TRBJ1-1,TRBV6-1,CASSETGTLEAFF
TRBJ1-2,TRBV6-1,CAGARDTFLNYGYTF
TRBJ1-4,TRBV19,CASSTQPGQANEKLFF
TRBJ1-5,TRBV7-2,CASSPSPNQPQHF
TRBJ2-7,TRBV7-8,CASSSLRQETYEQYF
TRBJ2-7,TRBV15,CAASPGQGVYEQYF
TRBJ2-3,TRBV19,CASSRPEGATRDTQYF
TRBJ1-5,TRBV27,CASSTSGRAGPQHF
TRBJ2-7,TRBV6-5,CASSVLKEGAYEQYF
TRBJ1-1,TRBV28,CASSPPGTGNEAFF
TRBJ2-3,TRBV5-1,CASSKGTSGGDTQYF
TRBJ1-6,TRBV30,CAWRTGGGSPLHF
TRBJ2-7,TRBV9,CASSGSGLADPNPYEQYF
TRBJ1-5,TRBV7-9,CASSFDRGQPQHF
-,TRBV29-1,CSVEWSYEQYF
TRBJ1-4,TRBV19,CASSTRTGGRTNEKLFF
TRBJ2-6,TRBV28,CATLLSSGANVLTF
TRBJ2-7,TRBV6-1,CASSTGTPATYEQYF
TRBJ2-1,TRBV5-1,CASSLINLYNEQFF
TRBJ2-5,TRBV2,CASSPGTEGTQYF
TRBJ2-4,TRBV5-1,CASSAGPGTGVTLADIQYF
TRBJ2-5,TRBV11-2,CASSPASGGKETQYF
TRBJ2-7,TRBV5-1,CASSLRQSKHYEQYF
TRBJ1-6,TRBV4-2,CASSQRTGGDSPLHF
TRBJ2-2,TRBV5-1,CASSLWGRSGELFF
TRBJ1-5,TRBV6-6,CASSPGTVNYQPQHF
TRBJ1-5,TRBV30,CAWSGYNQPQHF
TRBJ2-1,TRBV7-6,CASSLGGRGDNEQFF
TRBJ2-5,TRBV6-1,CASSDNQGAWETQYF
TRBJ2-1,TRBV14,CASSLRGGAYNEQFF